Shown below are 5 T cell receptor beta chains from a single sample sequenced in a study of type 1 regulatory T cells. These receptors have no known antigen. Each CDR3 protein gets one entry after TCRdb re-called the reads with MiXCR. Of roughly 40,000 distinct CDR3 sequences listed, 10% to 15% are singletons. The sample comprised cultured non-Tr1 T cells, either the whole culture or a sorted T cell fraction (not recorded which). All receptors derive from a human donor in good health.

This clonotype was detected only a few times. The J gene is TRBJ2-3, the V gene TRBV7-2, with 9 bases matching TRBD1. The CDR3 runs 16 residues. Germline V gene lookup returns CDR1 SGHTA and CDR2 FQGNSA. With 5 bases clipped from V and 4 bases from J, the junction kept 10 bases outside the gene matches. CDR3 sequence reads: CASSRYLGQGADTQYF. CDR3 in DNA: TGTGCCAGCAGCCGATACTTGGGACAGGGTGCAGATACGCAGTATTTT.

This clonotype was seen only a few times. This chain links TRBV20-1 with TRBJ2-7; 8 bases are a match to TRBD2. Germline CDR1 DFQATT, CDR2 SNEGSKA (reference sequence). V was pared by 0 bases and J by 5 bases, with 15 bases of the junction left unmatched. The length of the CDR3 is 17 residues. The CDR3 loop reads CSAREVRGGGRFDEQYF. CDR3 sequence (DNA): TGCAGTGCTAGAGAGGTCCGGGGCGGCGGGAGGTTTGACGAGCAGTACTTC.

The chain carries TRBV3-1 and TRBJ2-5; TRBD1 might be the D (5 bases). Germline V gene lookup returns CDR1 LGHDT and CDR2 YNNKEL (reference sequence). V was pared by 1 base and J by 1 base, with 10 bases between. CDR3 length: 15 residues. The DNA for the CDR3 is TGTGCCAGCAGCCAAGTTGGACACGTCCAAGAGACCCAGTACTTC. It encodes CASSQVGHVQETQYF.

This clonotype was seen at least ten times. The V and J genes are TRBV20-1 and TRBJ2-5, with D possibly matching TRBD2 (5 bases). The V end was cut by 3 bases, the J end by 2 bases, with 19 bases between. The CDR3 has 16 amino acids. Germline V gives CDR1 DFQATT, CDR2 SNEGSKA (reference sequence). The CDR3 bases are TGCAGTGCTAGCCCCCTGTCCAGGAGGATGCAAGAGACCCAGTACTTC. Residues: CSASPLSRRMQETQYF.

This clonotype was recorded at least ten times. The chain carries TRBV12-3 or TRBV12-4 and TRBJ2-1; no definite D call. The CDR3 spans 15 residues. V lost 6 bases and J lost 1, with 13 bases in between. The CDR3 loop is CASRDRLSSYNEQFF. In DNA form, the CDR3 reads TGTGCCAGCAGGGATCGTCTATCTTCCTACAATGAGCAGTTCTTC.